This T cell receptor beta chain stems from a study of blood T cell repertoires in COVID-19. Whole-study context: The analysed material was cDNA or gDNA that came from T cells, B-cell-depleted T cells, or PBMCs.

TCRdb's copy holds only in-frame clones and misses some; the assay was immunoSEQ multiplex PCR. This table has nearly 200,000 clones, 84% appearing once. Losses at the gene ends were 6 bases for V and 2 bases for J; bases not matched to a gene: 3. Germline-derived CDR1 and CDR2 are SNHLY and FYNNEI. The CDR3 runs 14 residues. The receptor's source is a human donor in a cohort sampled during active COVID-19. The rearrangement links TRBV2 to TRBJ2-5; 10 bases are shared with TRBD1. The sample was peripheral blood. CDR3 amino acids: CASSQDRGQETQYF. CDR3 nucleotide sequence: TGTGCCAGCAGCCAGGACAGGGGGCAAGAGACCCAGTACTTC.